The T cell receptor (beta chain) described here comes from a study of spatial heterogeneity in lung cancer (dated by TCRdb to the late 2010s). Describing the broader study: Beta-chain transcripts were consistently detected in greater numbers than alpha-chain transcripts, which likely reflects a higher abundance of beta-chain transcripts. In non-small cell lung cancer, the study made a quantitative comparison of TCR alpha and beta repertoires among multiple tumor regions, matched nontumor lung and blood. In the raw uncorrected reads, each unique combination of TCR and UMI appeared on average more than ten times. The study linked features of the TCR repertoire to counts of nonsynonymous mutations, which were determined by whole-exome sequencing of tumor tissue. Both alpha and beta chains were TCR-sequenced in 210 or so tumor regions, around 64 matched nontumor lung samples and roughly 54 PBMC samples obtained at surgery. Results and caveats for the whole study, not just this receptor: Confirming at a functional level the hypothesis that regional TCRs recognize regional mutations was considered to require additional single-cell paired TCR alpha and beta sequencing. Ubiquitous expanded tumor TCRs were found in blood more often at tumor resection than at routine follow-up.

The library relied on 5' RACE. These reads were obtained on a NextSeq 500. The TCR library protocol attached a unique molecular identifier to each TCR cDNA molecule to allow correction of PCR and sequencing errors. In the original analysis: TCR identification, UMI-based error correction and CDR3 extraction were performed with Decombinator tools. TCRs above a frequency of 2 per 1,000, corresponding to the top 1% of the tumor frequency distribution, were defined as expanded. Renyi diversity was computed with the R vegan package after each repertoire had been subsampled 100 times to 5,000 TCRs. CDR3 similarity networks were built from amino acid triplet string-kernel similarity, connecting CDR3s with pairwise similarity above 0.82. TCRdb took the public reads, trimmed them with fastp at Q25, ran MiXCR for clone calling and kept in-frame beta chains. Rows are combined by CDR3 protein, so each entry shows the most common genes and DNA. TCRdb's processing, not the study's, gives the V and J calls here. This sample comprises more than 65,000 distinct CDR3 sequences, roughly 8% of them detected only once. 6.8% of the sample is taken by the ten largest.

This clonotype was detected many times. No cognate antigen has been identified for it. The record has no base qualities; no much larger clone is one base away. The sample's time point, from its label and the paper: sample taken at primary tumor resection. The donors were around 69 patients from the lung TRACERx cohort who had early-stage, untreated non-small cell lung cancer. For TCR sequencing, whole RNA was extracted from tumor and nontumor lung tissue, or from cryopreserved PBMC samples, and no cell sorting was done. Only patients for whom sufficient RNA was available from at least two tumor regions were selected for TCR sequencing. From a lookup of the germline V gene, CDR1 and CDR2 are KGHSH and LQKENI. V is clipped by 1 base and J by 2 bases, and the sequence between their germline boundaries is 9 bases long. Including the terminal cysteine and phenylalanine, the CDR3 comprises 14 residues. The CDR3 DNA has 42 bases and is translated from base 1.

The receptor comes from a male donor with early-stage non-small cell lung cancer. The source material was PBMCs, sampled at surgery. Here the chain combines TRBV18 and TRBJ2-7; TRBD1 is possibly the D segment (5 matching bases). The CDR3 in this case is CASSPLDTAYEQYF. The DNA reads as follows: TGTGCCAGCTCACCACTGGACACCGCCTACGAGCAGTACTTC. Full variable domain (CDR3 extended with the reference TRBV18 and TRBJ2-7 proteins): NAGVMQNPRHLVRRRGQEARLRCSPMKGHSHVYWYRQLPEEGLKFMVYLQKENIIDESGMPKERFSAEFPKEGPSILRIQQVVRGDSAAYFCASSPLDTAYEQYFGPGTRLTVT.